One and the same sample provided the 17 T cell receptor beta chains below, sequenced in a study of CD8 T cells in Susac syndrome. With random hexamers, reverse transcription was performed on about 0.5 to 1 ug of RNA. TCRdb fed the immunoSEQ multiplex PCR reads into MiXCR, producing one record per CDR3 protein. The table shows 100,000 to 150,000 distinct CDR3 sequences, with nearly 95% occurring only once. Sequenced material: CD4+ T cells from PBMCs. These receptors came from a human donor in good health.

V and J are TRBV7-9 and TRBJ2-2, with TRBD2 as a possible D gene (5 bases). The V and J ends lost 7 bases and 1 base respectively, with 10 bases between them. The CDR3 consists of 14 residues. Germline CDR1 is SEHNR and CDR2 is FQNEAQ (reference sequence). CDR3 nucleotide sequence: TGTGCCAGCACGGAGGCGGAGAACACCGGGGAGCTGTTTTTT. This encodes CASTEAENTGELFF.

The V call is TRBV4-2, the J call TRBJ2-3; possibly TRBD2 for D (6 bases). The V and J ends lost 1 base and 6 bases respectively, with 8 bases between them. Germline V gene data show CDR1 as LGHNA and CDR2 as YNFKEQ. The CDR3 consists of 13 residues. CDR3 amino acids: CASSQGDFDTQYF. In DNA, the CDR3 is TGTGCCAGCAGCCAAGGGGACTTCGATACGCAGTATTTT.

The chain combines TRBV6-4 with TRBJ1-2; 8 bases map to TRBD1. The length of the CDR3 is 12 residues. Germline values: CDR1 MRHNA, CDR2 SNTAGT. Trimming took 10 bases from V and 8 from J; bases not matched to a gene: 9. The CDR3 nucleotides read TGTGCCACCCCGGACAGGGATGGGGGCTACACCTTC. Its protein is CATPDRDGGYTF.

The chain links TRBV9 to TRBJ2-1; D is unclear. Germline V gene sequence: CDR1 SGDLS, CDR2 YYNGEE. The CDR3 loop spans 14 amino acids. V was cut by 0 bases and J by 5 bases, with 9 bases left in between. In nucleotides, the CDR3 is TGTGCCAGCAGCGTAGGAACTCTTCACAATGAGCAGTTCTTC. As protein: CASSVGTLHNEQFF.

The chain employs TRBV7-2 and TRBJ2-3; 13 bases are shared with TRBD2. The V gene's germline CDR1 is SGHTA and CDR2 FQGNSA. This CDR3 is built from 16 residues. The V segment lost 5 bases and the J segment 4 bases; nucleotides outside the gene matches: 6. CDR3 protein: CASSQRTSGRSDTQYF. CDR3 DNA sequence: TGTGCCAGCAGCCAACGGACTAGCGGGAGATCAGATACGCAGTATTTT.

J is TRBJ1-1 and V is TRBV7-9; a possible D gene is TRBD1 (6 bases). This CDR3 has 15 residues. Per germline, CDR1 SEHNR and CDR2 FQNEAQ (reference sequence). V gave up 5 bases and J gave up 4 bases, with 17 bases separating them. For the CDR3, the DNA is TGTGCCAGCAGCGTAAGACAGGCTGGACGCACTGAAGCTTTCTTT. Translation: CASSVRQAGRTEAFF.

V usage is TRBV29-1 and J usage is TRBJ1-2; 7 bases line up with TRBD1. From germline, CDR1 is SQVTM and CDR2 ANQGSEA. The CDR3 runs to 14 residues. Germline trimming cut 8 bases from V and 5 bases from J; bases unmatched to any gene: 14. CDR3 sequence: CSHQGVFPPYGYTF. CDR3 nucleotides: TGCAGCCATCAGGGGGTCTTCCCCCCTTATGGCTACACCTTC.

This clonotype was found once. The V and J genes are TRBV5-1 and TRBJ2-6; D is undetermined. V dropped 4 bases and J dropped 0 bases, with 11 bases sitting between them. Per germline, CDR1 SGHRS and CDR2 YFSETQ. CDR3 size: 16 residues. CDR3 residues: CASSLGRYSGANVLTF. For the CDR3, the DNA is TGCGCCAGCAGCCTTGGACGGTACTCTGGGGCCAACGTCCTGACTTTC. The complete variable domain, with remaining parts taken from reference TRBV5-1 and TRBJ2-6, reads KAGVTQTPRYLIKTRGQQVTLSCSPISGHRSVSWYQQTPGQGLQFLFEYFSETQRNKGNFPGRFSGRQFSNSRSEMNVSTLELGDSALYLCASSLGRYSGANVLTFGAGSRLTVL.

The gene calls are TRBV27 and TRBJ1-2, with D perhaps TRBD1 (5 bases). The CDR3 extends over 13 amino acids. Germline CDR1 MNHEY, CDR2 SMNVEV (reference sequence). V lost 6 bases and J 8 bases, leaving 16 bases between the germline ends. CDR3 amino acids: CASRLGTSGGYTF. In DNA, the CDR3 is TGTGCCAGCAGACTTGGGACCTCCGGGGGCTACACCTTC.

This clonotype was observed a handful of times. The chain combines TRBV6-5 with TRBJ2-5; D possibly corresponds to TRBD1 (6 bases). This CDR3 is built from 15 residues. Germline-derived CDR1 and CDR2 are MNHEY and SVGAGI. Trimming took off 6 bases at V and 2 bases at J, with 16 bases between the two ends. DNA for the CDR3: TGTGCCAGCAGACACTCAGGGGCCCCGCAAGAGACCCAGTACTTC. As protein: CASRHSGAPQETQYF.

The chain carries TRBV3-1 and TRBJ2-7, with TRBD1 identical over 8 bases. Unmatched junction bases numbered 8, after V lost 6 bases and J lost 4 bases. Germline V gives CDR1 LGHDT, CDR2 YNNKEL (reference sequence). This CDR3 is 14 amino acids long. The CDR3 region is CASSRTGPEYEQYF. The CDR3 DNA reads TGTGCCAGCAGTCGGACAGGGCCCGAGTACGAGCAGTACTTC.

This rearrangement joins TRBV5-6 to TRBJ1-2; 9 bases map to TRBD1. This CDR3 has 13 amino acids. The V segment lost 2 bases and the J segment 6 bases; nucleotides outside the gene matches: 2. Germline V gives CDR1 SGHDT, CDR2 YYEEEE. The CDR3 DNA sequence: TGTGCCAGCAGCTTACAGGGGGCAAATGGCTACACCTTC. Its protein is CASSLQGANGYTF. Looking up the rest from reference TRBV5-6 and TRBJ1-2 gives the full variable domain: DAGVTQSPTHLIKTRGQQVTLRCSPKSGHDTVSWYQQALGQGPQFIFQYYEEEERQRGNFPDRFSGHQFPNYSSELNVNALLLGDSALYLCASSLQGANGYTFGSGTRLTVV.

This chain links TRBV12-3 or TRBV12-4 with TRBJ2-7; no firm D call. Trimming shortened V by 4 bases and J by 5 bases, and 6 bases separated the two germline ends. This CDR3 is 11 amino acids long. The CDR3 nucleotides read TGTGCCAGCAGTTCCTTAGACGAGCAGTACTTC. It translates to CASSSLDEQYF.

The V call is TRBV7-9, the J call TRBJ1-1; D unresolved. V was trimmed by 1 base and J by 5 bases, leaving 5 bases between them. The CDR3 has 12 amino acids. The germline V gene has CDR1 SEHNR and CDR2 FQNEAQ (reference sequence). CDR3 bases: TGTGCCAGCAGCTTAGTGGTAACTGAAGCTTTCTTT. Translation: CASSLVVTEAFF.

The rearrangement uses TRBV5-1 and TRBJ2-1; 11 bases map to TRBD2. The CDR3 runs to 15 residues. Per the germline V gene, CDR1 is SGHRS and CDR2 is YFSETQ. V was pared by 0 bases and J by 5 bases, with 1 base of the junction left unmatched. CDR3 DNA: TGCGCCAGCAGCTTGGCACTAGCGGGAGACAATGAGCAGTTCTTC. Amino acids: CASSLALAGDNEQFF. Based on the CDR3 plus reference TRBV5-1 and TRBJ2-1, the full variable domain is KAGVTQTPRYLIKTRGQQVTLSCSPISGHRSVSWYQQTPGQGLQFLFEYFSETQRNKGNFPGRFSGRQFSNSRSEMNVSTLELGDSALYLCASSLALAGDNEQFFGPGTRLTVL.

This rearrangement joins TRBV5-1 to TRBJ2-1; D call uncertain. The CDR3 is 15 amino acids. Germline CDR1 and CDR2: SGHRS and YFSETQ. Trimming cost V 4 bases and J 0 bases, with 11 bases left between them. CDR3 in DNA: TGCGCCAGCAGCCACGATAAAAGCTCCTACAATGAGCAGTTCTTC. This gives the protein CASSHDKSSYNEQFF.

The chain combines TRBV3-1 with TRBJ1-1; D may be TRBD1 (5 bases). Germline V lookup: CDR1 LGHDT, CDR2 YNNKEL (reference sequence). Between the trimmed V and J ends, which lost 0 bases and 4 bases, there was a span of 12 bases. The CDR3 spans 15 residues. In DNA form, the CDR3 reads TGTGCCAGCAGCCAAGATCTGGCAGGGTCCACTGAAGCTTTCTTT. It encodes CASSQDLAGSTEAFF.